The 3 T cell receptor beta chains below come from one sample, sequenced in a study of T-cell reconstitution after alpha-beta-depleted transplantation in children. This sample's TCRbeta library carried unique molecular identifier barcodes. MiXCR was run by TCRdb on the PCR reads, yielding one entry per CDR3 protein. The repertoire holds around 300,000 distinct CDR3 sequences, with approximately 10% as singletons. Source: peripheral blood, taken 180 days after TCRalphabeta/CD19-depleted stem cell transplant. These receptors came from a male patient under 10 years old who had a stem cell transplant for chronic granulomatous disease, so the T cells may come from the graft donor.

This chain links TRBV12-1 with TRBJ2-7. TRBV12-1 is labeled a pseudogene. CDR3 length equals 12 residues. CDR3 sequence (DNA): TGTGCCAGCAGCTTCCTGCGCTACGAGCAGTACTTC. Translating gives CASSFLRYEQYF.

V is TRBV30 and J is TRBJ1-2, with 8 positions matching TRBD1. The germline CDR1 and CDR2 sequences are GTSNPN and SVGIG (reference sequence). This CDR3 region has 15 residues. V lost 4 bases, J lost 4 bases, and 11 bases stayed unmatched. Here the CDR3 reads CAWKRGQGPIYGYTF. The CDR3 region has the DNA TGTGCCTGGAAGAGAGGACAGGGCCCCATCTATGGCTACACCTTC.

This clonotype appeared many times. The gene calls are TRBV10-3 and TRBJ2-3; D unclear. CDR1 is ENHRY and CDR2 is SYGVKD in the germline V gene. There are 12 residues in the CDR3. V dropped 4 bases and J dropped 8 bases, with 10 bases sitting between them. CDR3 DNA: TGTGCCATCAGTGGGGCCGGTAGTACGCAGTATTTT. Translated: CAISGAGSTQYF.